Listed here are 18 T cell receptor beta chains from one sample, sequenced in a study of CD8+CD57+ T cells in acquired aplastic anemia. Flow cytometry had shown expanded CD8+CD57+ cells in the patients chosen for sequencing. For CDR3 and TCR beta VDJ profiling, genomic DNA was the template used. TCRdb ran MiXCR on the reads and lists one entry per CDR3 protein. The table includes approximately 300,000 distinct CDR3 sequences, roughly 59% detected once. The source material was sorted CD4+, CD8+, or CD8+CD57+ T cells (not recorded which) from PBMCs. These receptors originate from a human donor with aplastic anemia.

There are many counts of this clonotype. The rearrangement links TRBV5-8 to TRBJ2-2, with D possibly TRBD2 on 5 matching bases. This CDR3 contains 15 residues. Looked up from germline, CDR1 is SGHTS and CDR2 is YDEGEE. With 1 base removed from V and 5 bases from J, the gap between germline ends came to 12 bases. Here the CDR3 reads CASSLIGGLTGELFF. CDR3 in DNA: TGTGCCAGCAGCTTGATCGGCGGGCTTACCGGGGAGCTGTTTTTT.

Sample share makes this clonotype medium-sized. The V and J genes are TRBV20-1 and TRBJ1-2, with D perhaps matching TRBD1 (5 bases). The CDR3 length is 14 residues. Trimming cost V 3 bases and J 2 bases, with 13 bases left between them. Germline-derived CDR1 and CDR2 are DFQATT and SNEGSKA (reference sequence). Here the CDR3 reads CSARRTSGNYGYTF. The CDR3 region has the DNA TGCAGTGCTAGGAGGACATCAGGGAACTATGGCTACACCTTC.

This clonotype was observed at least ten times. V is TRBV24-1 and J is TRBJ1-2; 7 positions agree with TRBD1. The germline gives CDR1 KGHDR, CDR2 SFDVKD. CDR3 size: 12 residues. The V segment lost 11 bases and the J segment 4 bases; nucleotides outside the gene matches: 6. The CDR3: CAIDREPYGYTF. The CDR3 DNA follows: TGTGCCATCGACAGGGAACCCTATGGCTACACCTTC.

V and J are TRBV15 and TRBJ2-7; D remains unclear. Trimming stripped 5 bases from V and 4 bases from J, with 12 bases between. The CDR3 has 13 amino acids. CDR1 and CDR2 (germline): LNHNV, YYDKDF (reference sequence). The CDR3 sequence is CATSASVGYEQYF. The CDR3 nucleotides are TGTGCCACCAGCGCGTCTGTGGGGTACGAGCAGTACTTC.

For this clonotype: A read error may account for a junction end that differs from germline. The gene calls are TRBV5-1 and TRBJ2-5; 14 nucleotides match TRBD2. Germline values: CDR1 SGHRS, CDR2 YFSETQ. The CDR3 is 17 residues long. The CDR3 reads CTSSLSGLAGGQEIQYF. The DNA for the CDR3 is TGCACCAGCAGCCTTTCCGGACTAGCGGGGGGCCAAGAGATCCAGTACTTC.

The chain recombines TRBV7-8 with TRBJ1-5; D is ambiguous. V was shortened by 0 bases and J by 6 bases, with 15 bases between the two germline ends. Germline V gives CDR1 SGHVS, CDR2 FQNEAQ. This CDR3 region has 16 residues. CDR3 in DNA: TGTGCCAGCAGCTTAGCTTACCCCTTCACAAGTCAGCCCCAGCATTTT. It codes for CASSLAYPFTSQPQHF.

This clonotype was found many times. The CDR3 region is CASSMGRTNEKLFF. The CDR3 bases are TGTGCCAGTAGTATGGGACGGACTAATGAAAAACTGTTTTTT. The V call is TRBV19, the J call TRBJ1-4; D is perhaps TRBD1 (5 bases). The V gene lost 3 bases and the J gene lost 2 bases, with 7 bases spanning the gap. The CDR3 is 14 residues long. The V gene's germline CDR1 is LNHDA and CDR2 SQIVND (reference sequence).

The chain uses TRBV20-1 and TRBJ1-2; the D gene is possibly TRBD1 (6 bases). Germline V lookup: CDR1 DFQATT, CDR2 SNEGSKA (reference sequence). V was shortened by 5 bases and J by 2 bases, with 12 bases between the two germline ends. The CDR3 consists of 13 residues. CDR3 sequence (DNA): TGCAGTGCTCGGACAGACCTGAACTATGGCTACACCTTC. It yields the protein CSARTDLNYGYTF.

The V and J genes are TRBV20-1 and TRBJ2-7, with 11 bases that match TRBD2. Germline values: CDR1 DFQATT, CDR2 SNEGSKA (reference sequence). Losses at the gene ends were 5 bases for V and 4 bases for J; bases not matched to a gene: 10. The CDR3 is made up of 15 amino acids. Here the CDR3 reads CSAQRGTSGIYEQYF. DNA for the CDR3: TGCAGTGCTCAGAGGGGGACTAGCGGAATTTACGAGCAGTACTTC.

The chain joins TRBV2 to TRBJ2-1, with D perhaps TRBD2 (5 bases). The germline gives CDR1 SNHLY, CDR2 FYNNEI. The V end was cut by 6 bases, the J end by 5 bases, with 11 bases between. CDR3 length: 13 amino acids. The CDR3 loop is CASSRLRDNEQFF. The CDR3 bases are TGTGCCAGCAGCCGACTACGCGACAATGAGCAGTTCTTC.

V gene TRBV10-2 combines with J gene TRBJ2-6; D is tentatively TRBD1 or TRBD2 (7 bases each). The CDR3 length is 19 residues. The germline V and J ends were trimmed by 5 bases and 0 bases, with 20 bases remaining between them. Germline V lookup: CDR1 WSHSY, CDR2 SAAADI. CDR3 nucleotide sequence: TGCGCCAGCAGTCCCAGGGGGGGGTCGCTTGACTCTGGGGCCAACGTCCTGACTTTC. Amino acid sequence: CASSPRGGSLDSGANVLTF.

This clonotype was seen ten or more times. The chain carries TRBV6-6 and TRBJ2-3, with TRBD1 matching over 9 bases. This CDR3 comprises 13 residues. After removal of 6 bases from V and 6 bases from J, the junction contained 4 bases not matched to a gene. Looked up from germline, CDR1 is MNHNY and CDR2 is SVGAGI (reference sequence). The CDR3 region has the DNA TGTGCCAGCAGCGGACAGGGGTTGGATACGCAGTATTTT. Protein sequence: CASSGQGLDTQYF.

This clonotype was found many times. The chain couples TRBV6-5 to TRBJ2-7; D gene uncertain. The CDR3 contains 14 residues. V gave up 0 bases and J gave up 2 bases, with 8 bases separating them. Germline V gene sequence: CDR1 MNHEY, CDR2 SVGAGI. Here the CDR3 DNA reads TGTGCCAGCAGTTACTCTACAGTGCCCTACGAGCAGTACTTC. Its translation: CASSYSTVPYEQYF.

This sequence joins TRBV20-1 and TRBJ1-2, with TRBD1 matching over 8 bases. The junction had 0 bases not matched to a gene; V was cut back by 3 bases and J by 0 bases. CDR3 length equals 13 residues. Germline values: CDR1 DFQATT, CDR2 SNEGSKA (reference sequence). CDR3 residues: CSARGQANYGYTF. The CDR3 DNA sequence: TGCAGTGCTAGGGGACAGGCTAACTATGGCTACACCTTC.

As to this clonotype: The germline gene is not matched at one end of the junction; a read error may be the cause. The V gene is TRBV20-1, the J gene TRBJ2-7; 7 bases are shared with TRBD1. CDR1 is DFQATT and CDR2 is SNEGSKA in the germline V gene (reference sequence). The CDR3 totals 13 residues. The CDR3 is CSAKGTAFYEQYF. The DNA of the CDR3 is TGCAGCGCTAAGGGGACAGCGTTCTACGAGCAGTACTTC.

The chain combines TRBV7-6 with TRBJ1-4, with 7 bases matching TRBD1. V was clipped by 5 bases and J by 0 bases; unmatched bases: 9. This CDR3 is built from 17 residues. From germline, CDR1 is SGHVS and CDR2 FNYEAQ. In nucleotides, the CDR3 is TGTGCCAGCAGCCTCTCCCCCAGGGGGGCAACTAATGAAAAACTGTTTTTT. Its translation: CASSLSPRGATNEKLFF.

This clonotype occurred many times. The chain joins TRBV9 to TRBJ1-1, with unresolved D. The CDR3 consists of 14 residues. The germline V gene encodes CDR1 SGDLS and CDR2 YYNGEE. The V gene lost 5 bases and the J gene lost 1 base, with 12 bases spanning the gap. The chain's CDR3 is CASSFGATNTEAFF. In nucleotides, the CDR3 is TGTGCCAGCAGTTTCGGAGCCACGAACACTGAAGCTTTCTTT.

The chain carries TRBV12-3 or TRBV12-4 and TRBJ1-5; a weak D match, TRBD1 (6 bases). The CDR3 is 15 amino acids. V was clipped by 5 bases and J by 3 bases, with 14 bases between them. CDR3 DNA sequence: TGTGCCAGCAGTCTAATTCACAGGGCCAATCAGCCCCAGCATTTT. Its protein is CASSLIHRANQPQHF.